The rows below give T cell receptor beta chains drawn from one sample of a study of T cell responses to AZD1222 COVID-19 vaccine. Profiling relied on immunoSEQ multiplex PCR, and the TCRdb table lists in-frame clones only, not all of them. The data contain more than 85,000 clones, 85% to 90% of them singletons. The sample was peripheral blood, taken on day 0 of AZD1222 vaccination. Receptors were obtained from an adult in good health. Both conserved end residues are trimmed from each CDR3.

j_call v_call cdr3_aa
TRBJ1-1 TRBV18 ASTNNPVSGTEAF
TRBJ2-5 TRBV6-5 ASRSRQGGAETQY
TRBJ2-2 TRBV2 AGGVYGELF
TRBJ1-5 TRBV2 ASSELGNQPQH
TRBJ1-3 TRBV7-2 ASSHRQGGSVGNTIY
TRBJ1-6 TRBV13 ASSLGFPDYNSPLH
TRBJ1-6 TRBV5-1 ASSLASSDMDSPLH
TRBJ1-2 TRBV29-1 SVETGYGTSNSYGYT
TRBJ2-5 TRBV7-9 ASSYGLGETQY
TRBJ2-1 TRBV5-4 ASSLGIGTSLYNEQF
TRBJ2-7 TRBV7-2 ASSLGQLIYEQY
TRBJ1-5 TRBV28 ASSPGQGFSQPQH
TRBJ1-1 TRBV6-5 ASSYQGTGRTEAF
TRBJ1-1 TRBV2 ASSRGSQNTEAF
TRBJ2-1 TRBV9 ASSALDRDRGHHNEQF
TRBJ1-1 TRBV7-3 ASSSAGGGTEAF
TRBJ1-1 TRBV15 ATSRDTGTVKNTEAF
TRBJ1-2 TRBV12-3/TRBV12-4 ASTRTAYGYT
TRBJ1-4 TRBV15 ATSNEIRGKLF
TRBJ1-2 TRBV5-4 ASRKKETVLGYT
TRBJ1-5 TRBV14 ASSHKTAGQGKNSNQPQH
TRBJ2-5 TRBV30 AWSGTGVSGQETQY
TRBJ1-1 TRBV5-5 ASSSSYRGRPGAF
TRBJ2-5 TRBV6-2/TRBV6-3 ASSFLTSKETQY
TRBJ2-3 TRBV24-1 ATSGGYTDTQY
TRBJ2-2 TRBV2 ASRAENTGELF
TRBJ1-3 TRBV29-1 SVVVDRGIGNTIY
TRBJ1-4 TRBV4-3 ASSARATNEKLF
TRBJ2-1 TRBV6-8 ASSLRGTGNVYEQF
TRBJ2-4 TRBV9 ASSVEASGGHPALY
TRBJ1-1 TRBV19 ASSIYHGSEAF
TRBJ2-5 TRBV7-8 ANTPPGQGGLTQY
TRBJ2-2 TRBV14 ASSQDDVGELF
TRBJ2-3 TRBV5-4 ASVLQGRPDTQY
TRBJ1-4 TRBV19 ASGDRARTNEKLF
TRBJ1-4 TRBV19 ASSGRQTTNEKLF
TRBJ2-3 TRBV4-3 ASSPRLAGSTDTQY
TRBJ1-2 TRBV6-2/TRBV6-3 ASSYSGRRGYGYT
TRBJ1-1 TRBV19 ASSTQPGASEAF
TRBJ1-1 TRBV18 ASSPQGPKSVDTEAF
TRBJ1-3 TRBV5-4 ASSRTSGNTIY
TRBJ1-3 TRBV9 ASSVKDAGAFSGNTIY
TRBJ1-2 TRBV19 ASSIRQTLEGYT
TRBJ1-2 TRBV5-1 ASSPEYRFNGYT
TRBJ1-5 TRBV18 ASSPRQDNQPQH
TRBJ2-3 TRBV9 ASSGVGPGTDTQY
TRBJ2-1 TRBV6-5 ASSYGGVSPYNEQF
TRBJ2-2 TRBV11-3 ASSPYSTGELF
TRBJ1-1 TRBV5-6 ASSLVQGAGEAF
TRBJ2-7 TRBV30 AWSAPELTKQY
TRBJ2-1 TRBV7-2 ASSLRLGEGF
TRBJ1-6 TRBV7-3 ASSQGTRTGSSPLH
TRBJ2-3 TRBV10-3 AISETQDRDTQY
TRBJ2-7 TRBV5-1 ASRSRDREQY